This T cell receptor beta chain is drawn from a study of molecular identifiers for immune sequencing clone quantification. CDR3 size: 14 residues. Germline V lookup: CDR1 LGHNA, CDR2 YSLEER. V shed 3 bases and J shed 0 bases, with 9 bases lying between them. Study outcomes and limitations: Effector cells had over 99% of their molecules in clones above 20 RNA copies, while naive cells had under 1%.

There are many counts of this clonotype. Antigen specificity is unknown. The bulk TCR libraries were made with methods described before and with listed TCR primers. TCRdb ran MiXCR on the PCR reads and lists one entry per CDR3 protein. Of about 320,000 distinct CDR3 sequences listed, around a fifth were seen once; the top ten hold approximately 0.84%. This clonotype originated in a human donor in good health. Some libraries in this study had Jurkat cell RNA spiked in. This chain uses TRBV4-3 with TRBJ2-7; no reliable D call. Material: naive CD8+ T cells from blood, with Jurkat cell RNA spiked in. Subset meaning: FACS-sorted CD8+CD4-CCR7+CD45RA+ naive T cells. The CDR3 DNA reads as TGCGCCAGCAGCCAGTCCCGGAGCTCCTACGAGCAGTACTTC. Amino acids: CASSQSRSSYEQYF.